The rows below give T cell receptor beta chains drawn from one sample of a study of blood T cell repertoires in COVID-19. Only in-frame clones appear in the TCRdb table, and some are missing; sequencing was by immunoSEQ multiplex PCR. The sample includes some 240,000 clones, about 79% of them seen just once. The sample was peripheral blood. These receptors all stem from a man in his forties or fifties with active or convalescent COVID-19. Each CDR3 is given without its conserved first and last residue. The order of the fields is J gene, D gene, V gene, CDR3 protein. A D gene is named only where the DNA matches it firmly.

TRBJ2-3,TRBD1,TRBV7-2,ASSLQGARADTQY
TRBJ1-2,TRBD1,TRBV4-3,ASSQDSPWTGRSGGYT
TRBJ1-5,TRBD1,TRBV5-1,ASSLTGTVRQPQH
TRBJ2-1,TRBD2,TRBV6-1,ASSEFLAGNTNEQF
TRBJ1-2,TRBD1,TRBV2,ASRARDSLWGYT
TRBJ2-1,TRBD1,TRBV7-8,ASSAWTGAYNEQF
TRBJ2-7,NA,TRBV24-1,ATSDPPRGYHEQY
TRBJ1-2,NA,TRBV3-1/TRBV3-2,ASSQAGIYGYT
TRBJ2-7,TRBD2,TRBV6-4,ASSCSGSPLYEQY
TRBJ1-1,NA,TRBV4-1,ASSQDVQGLNTEAF
TRBJ1-4,NA,TRBV13,ASSPREGTQARKLF
TRBJ1-2,TRBD1,TRBV10-2,ASRGQDGYT
TRBJ2-7,NA,TRBV2,ASSLVGGGEQY
TRBJ2-7,NA,TRBV28,ASSLTPTMEGEQY
TRBJ1-4,NA,TRBV4-3,ASSQGRLGEKLF
TRBJ2-1,NA,TRBV3-1/TRBV3-2,ASSPYRTYSYNEQF
TRBJ1-6,NA,TRBV5-1,ASSKQGSQGGNSPLH
TRBJ2-7,TRBD2,TRBV18,ASSPISGSYEQY
TRBJ2-1,TRBD2,TRBV5-1,ASSILRTSGSYNEQF
TRBJ2-1,TRBD1,TRBV5-4,ASSPKSGGLLPNYNEQF
TRBJ2-1,NA,TRBV6-2/TRBV6-3,ASSYKGYEQF
TRBJ2-1,NA,TRBV7-9,ATAGGRYNEQF
TRBJ1-5,TRBD1,TRBV18,ASSPTGTGVRNQPQH